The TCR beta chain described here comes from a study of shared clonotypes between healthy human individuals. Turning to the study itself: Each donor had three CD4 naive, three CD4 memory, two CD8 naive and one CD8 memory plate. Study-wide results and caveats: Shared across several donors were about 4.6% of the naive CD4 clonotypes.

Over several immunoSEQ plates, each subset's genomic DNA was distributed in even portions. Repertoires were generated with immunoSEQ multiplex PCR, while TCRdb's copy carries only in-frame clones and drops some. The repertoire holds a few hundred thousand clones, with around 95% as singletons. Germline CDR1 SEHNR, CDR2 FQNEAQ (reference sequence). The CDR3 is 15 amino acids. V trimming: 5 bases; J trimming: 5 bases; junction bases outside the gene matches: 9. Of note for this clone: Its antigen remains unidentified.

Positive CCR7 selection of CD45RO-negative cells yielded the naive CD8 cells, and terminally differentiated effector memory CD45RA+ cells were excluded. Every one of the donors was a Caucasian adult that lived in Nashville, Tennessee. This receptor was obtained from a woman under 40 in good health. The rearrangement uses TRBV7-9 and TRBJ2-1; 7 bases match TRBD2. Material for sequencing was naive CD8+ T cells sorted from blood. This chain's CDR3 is CASSADWGRDNEQFF. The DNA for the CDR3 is TGTGCCAGCAGCGCTGACTGGGGGAGGGACAATGAGCAGTTCTTC.